This T cell receptor beta chain was documented in a study of human T cells and chemical hapten exposure. Across the whole study: Per-sample TCR yields varied mainly from small pooled library volume differences.

Noted time point: healthy volunteer bleed at 6 weeks. Total RNA came from unfractionated whole blood. This clonotype turned up a few times. Its antigen remains unknown. The study, taken as a whole, reports: The number of TCRs over 1 in 1000 frequency stayed unchanged after DPC.

The CDR3 is 15 amino acids. Trimming took 5 bases from V and 2 from J; bases not matched to a gene: 7. Germline V gives CDR1 MNHEY, CDR2 SMNVEV (reference sequence). As the library was built, unique molecular identifiers were attached to individual cDNA molecules. Per the original methods: TCR counts had a median of 95,638 per sample and spanned roughly 23,224 to 700,000. TCRdb independently ran MiXCR on the RACE reads; one entry per CDR3 protein. Clone size and V and J calls follow TCRdb, not the original study. The sample has 60,000 to 90,000 distinct CDR3 sequences, about 8.6% seen once. Sequences were obtained from whole blood. V usage is TRBV27 and J usage is TRBJ2-3; 7 nucleotides align to TRBD1. The receptor was isolated from a female donor in good health. Some clones in this sample may be carry-over from other donors' samples. In nucleotides, the CDR3 is TGTGCCAGCAGTATTGACAGGGACACCACAGATACGCAGTATTTT. Its protein product is CASSIDRDTTDTQYF.